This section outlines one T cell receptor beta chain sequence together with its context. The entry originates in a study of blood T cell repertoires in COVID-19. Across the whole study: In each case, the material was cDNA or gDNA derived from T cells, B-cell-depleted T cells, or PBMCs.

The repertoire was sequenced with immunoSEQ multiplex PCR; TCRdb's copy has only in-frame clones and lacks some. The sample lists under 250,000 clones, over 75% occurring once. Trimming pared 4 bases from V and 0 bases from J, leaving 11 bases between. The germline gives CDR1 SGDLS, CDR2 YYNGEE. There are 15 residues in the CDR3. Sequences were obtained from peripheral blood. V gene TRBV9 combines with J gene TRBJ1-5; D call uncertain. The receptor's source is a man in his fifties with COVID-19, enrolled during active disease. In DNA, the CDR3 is TGTGCCAGCAGCCTAGGAGGAAATAGCAATCAGCCCCAGCATTTT. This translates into CASSLGGNSNQPQHF. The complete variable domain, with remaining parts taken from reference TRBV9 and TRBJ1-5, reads DSGVTQTPKHLITATGQRVTLRCSPRSGDLSVYWYQQSLDQGLQFLIQYYNGEERAKGNILERFSAQQFPDLHSELNLSSLELGDSALYFCASSLGGNSNQPQHFGDGTRLSIL.